The next 8 T cell receptor beta chains were all read from a single sample in a study of human T cells and chemical hapten exposure. TCRdb passed the RACE reads through MiXCR, listing each CDR3 protein once. The data show fewer than 85,000 distinct CDR3 sequences, 8.6% seen once. Specified time point: healthy volunteer bleed at 6 weeks. RNA extraction used unfractionated whole blood as the source of total RNA. Material: whole blood. The receptors were gathered from a female donor in good health. Some clones in this sample may be carry-over from other donors' samples.

This clonotype appeared many times. V and J are TRBV19 and TRBJ2-2; possible D gene TRBD1, 5 bases. Trimming took off 7 bases at V and 3 bases at J, with 18 bases between the two ends. The germline V gene encodes CDR1 LNHDA and CDR2 SQIVND (reference sequence). The CDR3 sequence is 16 residues long. The CDR3 DNA is TGTGCCAGTATGGTCAGGGAAGGAAGATACACCGGGGAGCTGTTTTTT. This codes for CASMVREGRYTGELFF. The variable domain in full, with the rest retrieved from reference TRBV19 and TRBJ2-2, is DGGITQSPKYLFRKEGQNVTLSCEQNLNHDAMYWYRQDPGQGLRLIYYSQIVNDFQKGDIAEGYSVSREKKESFPLTVTSAQKNPTAFYLCASMVREGRYTGELFFGEGSRLTVL.

This clonotype came up a few times. The V call is TRBV7-8, the J call TRBJ1-1; the D gene is possibly TRBD1 (5 bases). The CDR3 sequence is 14 residues long. V was shortened by 1 base and J by 1 base, with 7 bases between the two germline ends. Germline V gene sequence: CDR1 SGHVS, CDR2 FQNEAQ. In DNA form, the CDR3 reads TGTGCCAGCAGCTTAGGCCAGGGGAACACTGAAGCTTTCTTT. It specifies CASSLGQGNTEAFF.

The chain joins TRBV20-1 to TRBJ1-6; TRBD1 is a possible D gene (6 bases). The CDR3 loop spans 13 amino acids. Germline lookup yields CDR1 DFQATT and CDR2 SNEGSKA (reference sequence). Between the trimmed V and J ends, which lost 7 bases and 8 bases, there was a span of 15 bases. The CDR3 DNA sequence: TGCAGTGTCACCCTGGACAGTGATTCACCCCTCCACTTT. Encoded protein: CSVTLDSDSPLHF.

This clonotype was counted at least ten times. The chain joins TRBV18 to TRBJ1-2; D is possibly TRBD1 (6 bases). With 3 bases removed from V and 4 bases from J, the gap between germline ends came to 9 bases. Germline V gene lookup returns CDR1 KGHSH and CDR2 LQKENI. The CDR3 has 13 amino acids. CDR3 in amino acids: CASSPPGAYGYTF. The CDR3 DNA follows: TGTGCCAGCTCACCCCCAGGGGCCTATGGCTACACCTTC.

This clonotype appeared many times. The gene calls are TRBV20-1 and TRBJ1-5, with D unresolved. Germline-derived CDR1 and CDR2 are DFQATT and SNEGSKA (reference sequence). There are 15 residues in the CDR3. V was trimmed by 0 bases and J by 0 bases, leaving 9 bases between them. The CDR3 sequence: CSARDGDYSNQPQHF. The CDR3 DNA is TGCAGTGCTAGAGATGGGGATTATAGCAATCAGCCCCAGCATTTT.

Many counts were recorded for this clonotype. This chain links TRBV20-1 with TRBJ2-3; D might be TRBD1 (5 bases). Trimming pared 3 bases from V and 2 bases from J, leaving 6 bases between. The CDR3 totals 12 residues. Germline V CDR1 and CDR2: DFQATT, SNEGSKA (reference sequence). CDR3 region: CSARTATDTQYF. The CDR3 DNA is TGCAGTGCTAGGACAGCCACAGATACGCAGTATTTT.

This chain's CDR3 is CASSKLAVVYNEQFF. The CDR3 nucleotides are TGTGCCAGCAGTAAACTAGCGGTGGTTTACAATGAGCAGTTCTTC. The rearrangement links TRBV6-2 or TRBV6-3 to TRBJ2-1, with 8 nucleotides matching TRBD2. The germline V gene has CDR1 MNHEY and CDR2 SVGEGT. The length of the CDR3 is 15 residues. Losses at the gene ends were 5 bases for V and 4 bases for J; bases not matched to a gene: 7.

This sequence joins TRBV7-9 and TRBJ1-4; D is unclear. V lost 1 base and J lost 0, with 9 bases in between. CDR3 length: 16 amino acids. CDR1 and CDR2 from the germline V gene are SEHNR and FQNEAQ (reference sequence). This CDR3 reads CASSLVGSSTNEKLFF. The CDR3 DNA is TGTGCCAGCAGCTTAGTCGGCAGTTCAACTAATGAAAAACTGTTTTTT.